This paragraph covers one TCR beta chain sequence. Its antigen remains unknown. The ends were cut back, 0 bases at V and 7 bases at J, with 10 bases in the middle. This CDR3 comprises 14 residues. Germline assignment: CDR1 SGHNT and CDR2 YYREEE (reference sequence). This sample stems from a study of cytomegalovirus exposure and HLA in healthy donors. As for the donors, each was a healthy bone marrow donor. Regarding the study as a whole: Among TCR beta chains of equal frequency, HLA-associated ones were more clonally expanded in a later analysis.

13 Jbeta primers and 60 Vbeta primers were used for the PCR. Measured with immunoSEQ multiplex PCR; TCRdb has only the in-frame clones, and not every one. The specimen's table records 70,000 or so clones. Sequenced: PBMCs. J is TRBJ2-2 and V is TRBV5-4, with D perhaps matching TRBD2 (6 bases). The TCR was taken from a female donor in good health and CMV-seropositive. The CDR3 region has the DNA TGTGCCAGCAGCTTGGTGGAGGGAAACGGGGAGCTGTTTTTT. Translation: CASSLVEGNGELFF.